Described below is a single T cell receptor (beta chain) sequence and its context. This sample is part of a study of blood T cell repertoires in COVID-19. The CDR3 sequence is 15 residues long. Germline V gene lookup returns CDR1 LGHNA and CDR2 YSLEER. V lost 4 bases and J 0 bases, leaving 13 bases between the germline ends. Repertoires were generated with immunoSEQ multiplex PCR, while TCRdb's copy carries only in-frame clones and drops some. The table includes about 70,000 clones, around 86% detected once. The chain carries TRBV4-3 and TRBJ2-7, with TRBD1 as a possible D gene (6 bases). Specimen: peripheral blood. This sequence originates from a woman under 30 with acute or convalescent COVID-19. Written as DNA, the CDR3 is TGCGCCAGCAGCCGGGTAAGACAGGACTCCTACGAGCAGTACTTC. Translating gives CASSRVRQDSYEQYF.